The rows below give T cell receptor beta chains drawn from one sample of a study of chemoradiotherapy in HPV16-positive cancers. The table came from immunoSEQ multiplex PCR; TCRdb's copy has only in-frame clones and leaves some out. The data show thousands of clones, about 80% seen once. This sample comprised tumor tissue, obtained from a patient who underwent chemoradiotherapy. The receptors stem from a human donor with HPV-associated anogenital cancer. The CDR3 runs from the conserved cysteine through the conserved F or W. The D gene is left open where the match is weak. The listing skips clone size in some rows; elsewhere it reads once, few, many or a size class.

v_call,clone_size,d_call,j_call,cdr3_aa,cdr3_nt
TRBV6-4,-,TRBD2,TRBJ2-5,CASSDSTQGPPVGREETQYF,TGTGCCAGCAGTGACTCGACTCAGGGACCCCCGGTCGGGAGGGAAGAGACCCAGTACTTC
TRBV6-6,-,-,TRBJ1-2,CASSHKGGGGYTF,TGTGCCAGCAGCCACAAAGGGGGAGGCGGCTACACCTTC
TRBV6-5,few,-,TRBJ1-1,CASSYVGTNTEAFF,TGTGCCAGCAGTTACGTGGGAACGAACACTGAAGCTTTCTTT
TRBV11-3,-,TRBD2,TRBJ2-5,CASSLGTSGAQETQYF,TGTGCCAGCAGCTTAGGGACTAGCGGTGCTCAAGAGACCCAGTACTTC
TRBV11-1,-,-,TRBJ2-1,CASSPRDFSYNEQFF,TGTGCCAGCAGCCCCCGGGACTTCTCCTACAATGAGCAGTTCTTC
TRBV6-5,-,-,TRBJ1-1,CASSYPPTAFF,TGTGCCAGCAGTTACCCCCCGACAGCTTTCTTT
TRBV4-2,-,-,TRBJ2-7,CASSQGAASSYEQYF,TGTGCCAGCAGCCAAGGGGCAGCGAGCTCCTACGAGCAGTACTTC
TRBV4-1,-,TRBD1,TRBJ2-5,CASSQVQGAEETQYF,TGCGCCAGCAGCCAAGTTCAGGGGGCGGAGGAGACCCAGTACTTC
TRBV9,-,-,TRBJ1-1,CASSAMSQTEAFF,TGTGCCAGCAGCGCTATGAGTCAAACTGAAGCTTTCTTT
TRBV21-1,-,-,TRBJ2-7,CASSKGQGASYEQYF,TGTGCCAGCAGCAAAGGGCAGGGGGCCTCCTACGAGCAGTACTTC
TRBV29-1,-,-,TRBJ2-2,CSVGEEIGTGELFF,TGCAGCGTTGGAGAGGAGATCGGCACCGGGGAGCTGTTTTTT
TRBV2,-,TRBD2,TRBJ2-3,CASSRPRTSGGMTDTQYF,TGTGCCAGCAGCCGCCCCCGGACTAGCGGGGGTATGACAGATACGCAGTATTTT
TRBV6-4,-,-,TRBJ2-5,CASSDSVGAETQYF,TGTGCCAGCAGTGACTCGGTGGGGGCAGAGACCCAGTACTTC
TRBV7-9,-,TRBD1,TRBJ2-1,CASSRQGAWNEQFF,TGTGCCAGCAGCCGACAGGGGGCTTGGAATGAGCAGTTCTTC
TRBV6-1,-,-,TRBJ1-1,CASPRLGSANTEAFF,TGTGCCAGCCCGAGGTTGGGATCCGCGAACACTGAAGCTTTCTTT
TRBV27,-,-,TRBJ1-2,CASSLADNYGYTF,TGTGCCAGCAGTTTAGCAGATAACTATGGCTACACCTTC
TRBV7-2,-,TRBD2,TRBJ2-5,CASSLGGGAIETQYF,TGTGCCAGCAGCTTAGGCGGGGGGGCCATTGAGACCCAGTACTTC
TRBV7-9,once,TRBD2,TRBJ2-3,CASTPRSGGGADTQYF,TGTGCCAGCACCCCCCGCAGCGGGGGCGGGGCAGATACGCAGTATTTT
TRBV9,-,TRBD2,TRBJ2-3,CASSVVAGVADTQYF,TGTGCCAGCAGCGTAGTAGCGGGGGTGGCAGATACGCAGTATTTT
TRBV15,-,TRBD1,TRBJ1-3,CATSRDVQGALYF,TGTGCCACCAGCAGAGATGTCCAGGGGGCATTATATTTT
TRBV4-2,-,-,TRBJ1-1,CASSQTGGDTEAFF,TGTGCCAGCAGCCAAACGGGGGGTGACACTGAAGCTTTCTTT
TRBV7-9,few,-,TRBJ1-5,CASSLLEDGEYSNQPQHF,TGTGCCAGCAGCTTACTGGAGGACGGGGAATATAGCAATCAGCCCCAGCATTTT
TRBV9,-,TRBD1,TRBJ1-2,CASSVGQGGGYGYTF,TGTGCCAGCAGCGTAGGACAGGGCGGAGGCTATGGCTACACCTTC
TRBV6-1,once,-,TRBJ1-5,CASSERVEGNQPQHF,TGTGCCAGCAGTGAAAGGGTCGAGGGCAATCAGCCCCAGCATTTT
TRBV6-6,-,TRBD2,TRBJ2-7,CASSYAGTSVYEQYF,TGTGCCAGCAGTTACGCCGGGACTAGCGTCTACGAGCAGTACTTC
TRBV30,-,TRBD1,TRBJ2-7,CAWSSGTGVSYEQYF,TGTGCCTGGAGTTCCGGGACAGGGGTCTCCTACGAGCAGTACTTC
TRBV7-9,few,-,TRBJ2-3,CASSQDIGHTDTQYF,TGTGCCAGCAGCCAGGACATAGGTCACACAGATACGCAGTATTTT
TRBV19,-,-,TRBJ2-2,CASSNDGPNTGELFF,TGTGCCAGTAGTAACGACGGACCGAACACCGGGGAGCTGTTTTTT
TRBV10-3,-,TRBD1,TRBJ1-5,CAISEGTGEAQPQHF,TGTGCCATCAGTGAGGGTACAGGGGAGGCTCAGCCCCAGCATTTT
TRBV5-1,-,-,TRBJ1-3,CASSPDGLGGNTIYF,TGCGCCAGCAGCCCGGACGGACTAGGGGGAAACACCATATATTTT
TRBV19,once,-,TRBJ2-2,CASRPDPYTGELFF,TGTGCCAGTAGACCAGACCCGTACACCGGGGAGCTGTTTTTT
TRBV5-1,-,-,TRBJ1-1,CASSLSQGSTEAFF,TGCGCCAGCAGCTTGTCCCAGGGGAGCACTGAAGCTTTCTTT
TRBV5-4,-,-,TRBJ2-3,CASSLATTTTDTQYF,TGTGCCAGCAGCTTGGCCACAACGACCACAGATACGCAGTATTTT
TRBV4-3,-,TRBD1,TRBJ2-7,CASSPRPDRTYEQYF,TGCGCCAGCAGCCCCCGCCCGGACAGGACCTACGAGCAGTACTTC
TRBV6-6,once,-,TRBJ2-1,CASGGFDEQFF,TGTGCCAGCGGCGGATTCGACGAGCAGTTCTTC
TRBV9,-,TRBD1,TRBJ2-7,CASSAQGAYEQYF,TGTGCCAGCAGCGCACAGGGGGCCTACGAGCAGTACTTC
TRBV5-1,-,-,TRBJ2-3,CASSKASGSSTDTQYF,TGCGCCAGCAGCAAAGCGAGCGGGTCCAGCACAGATACGCAGTATTTT
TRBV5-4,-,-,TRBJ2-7,CATKIEFSYEQYF,TGTGCCACCAAGATCGAGTTTAGCTACGAGCAGTACTTC
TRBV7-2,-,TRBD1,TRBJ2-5,CASSANRGQETQYF,TGTGCCAGCAGCGCGAACAGGGGGCAAGAGACCCAGTACTTC
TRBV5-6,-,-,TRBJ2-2,CASSSLQGNTGELFF,TGTGCCAGCAGCTCCTTACAGGGGAACACCGGGGAGCTGTTTTTT
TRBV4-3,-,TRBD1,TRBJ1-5,CASSQGEGALSNQPQHF,TGCGCCAGCAGCCAAGGGGAGGGGGCATTGAGCAATCAGCCCCAGCATTTT
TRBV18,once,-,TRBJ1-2,CASSRGGYGYTF,TGTGCCAGCTCACGAGGGGGATATGGCTACACCTTC
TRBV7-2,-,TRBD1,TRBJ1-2,CASSPGQGGYGYTF,TGTGCCAGCAGCCCAGGACAGGGTGGCTATGGCTACACCTTC
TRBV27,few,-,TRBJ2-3,CASSLWVSTDTQYF,TGTGCCAGCAGTTTATGGGTTAGCACAGATACGCAGTATTTT
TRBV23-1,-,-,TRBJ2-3,CASRPLSGLTDTQYF,TGCGCCAGCAGACCTCTATCGGGCTTAACAGATACGCAGTATTTT
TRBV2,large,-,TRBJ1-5,CASSPTVTYSNQPQHF,TGTGCCAGCTCCCCGACAGTCACCTATAGCAATCAGCCCCAGCATTTT
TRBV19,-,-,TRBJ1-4,CASSPSRSTNEKLFF,TGTGCCAGTAGCCCTTCAAGGTCAACTAATGAAAAACTGTTTTTT
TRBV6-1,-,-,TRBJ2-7,CACARAETRSYEQYF,TGTGCCTGCGCTCGGGCCGAAACACGCTCCTACGAGCAGTACTTC
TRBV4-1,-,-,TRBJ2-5,CASSQAGTSQRSQETQYF,TGCGCCAGCAGCCAAGCCGGGACGAGCCAGCGGAGCCAAGAGACCCAGTACTTC
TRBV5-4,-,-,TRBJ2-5,CASSLVGTSGRETQYF,TGTGCCAGCAGCCTAGTAGGGACCTCGGGTAGAGAGACCCAGTACTTC
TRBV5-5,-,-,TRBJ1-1,CASSYSPFLNTEAFF,TGTGCCAGCTCCTACAGCCCATTCCTGAACACTGAAGCTTTCTTT
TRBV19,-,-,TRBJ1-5,CASTNGNQPQHF,TGTGCCAGTACTAACGGGAATCAGCCCCAGCATTTT
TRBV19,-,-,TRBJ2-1,CASSLYVSSNNEQFF,TGTGCCAGTAGCCTCTACGTTTCATCGAACAATGAGCAGTTCTTC
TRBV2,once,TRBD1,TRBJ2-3,CASSGGTGEADTQYF,TGTGCCAGCAGTGGGGGGACAGGGGAGGCAGATACGCAGTATTTT
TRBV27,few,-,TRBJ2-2,CASRRGRGSTGELFF,TGTGCCAGCAGAAGGGGCAGGGGATCCACCGGGGAGCTGTTTTTT
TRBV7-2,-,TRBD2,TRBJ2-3,CASRGGADTQYF,TGTGCCAGCAGGGGGGGGGCAGATACGCAGTATTTT
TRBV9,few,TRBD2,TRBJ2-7,CASSVGGLAGDEQYF,TGTGCCAGCAGCGTAGGTGGCCTAGCGGGGGATGAGCAGTACTTC
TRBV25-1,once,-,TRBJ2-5,CASSSRIGPETQYF,TGTGCCAGCAGTTCCCGAATAGGGCCGGAGACCCAGTACTTC